This entry lists 10 T cell receptor beta chains sequenced from one sample in a study of blood T cell repertoires in COVID-19 (dated by TCRdb to about 2020). Libraries were constructed by the immunoSEQ multiplex PCR assay. As stored in TCRdb, this immuneACCESS dataset retains in-frame rearrangements with V and J assigned. A fraction of the clones does not appear; measured against another copy, unresolved V genes explain less than half of the discrepancy, and the remainder lacks a known reason. The sample contains about 180,000 clones, approximately 84% of them found a single time. The biggest ten clones account for roughly 7% of the sample. Sequencing input: peripheral blood. The source is a human donor in a cohort sampled during active COVID-19.

This rearrangement joins TRBV5-8 to TRBJ1-1; D remains unclear. The V gene's germline CDR1 is SGHTS and CDR2 YDEGEE. CDR3 length equals 16 residues. V lost 2 bases and J lost 1, with 15 bases in between. The CDR3 protein is CASSFWSPLGNTEAFF. The CDR3 coding sequence is TGTGCCAGCAGCTTTTGGTCGCCACTTGGGAACACTGAAGCTTTCTTT.

This chain joins TRBV29-1 and TRBJ1-2; no reliable D call. Germline lookup yields CDR1 SQVTM and CDR2 ANQGSEA. This CDR3 is built from 15 residues. V was shortened by 0 bases and J by 1 base, with 12 bases between the two germline ends. CDR3 residues: CSVEENSRYNYGYTF. CDR3 nucleotides: TGCAGCGTTGAAGAGAATAGCAGATATAACTATGGCTACACCTTC.

The rearrangement links TRBV3-1 (or the pseudogene TRBV3-2) to TRBJ1-4; D not resolved. Germline assignment: CDR1 LGHDT and CDR2 YNNKEL (reference sequence). This CDR3 is 15 amino acids long. V was clipped by 4 bases and J by 8 bases, with 17 bases between them. The CDR3 DNA follows: TGTGCCAGCAGCCCCGAGGCGGGTGACGAAGAAAAACTGTTTTTT. This gives the protein CASSPEAGDEEKLFF.

The chain couples TRBV7-8 to TRBJ1-2; TRBD1 aligns across 8 bases. The length of the CDR3 is 16 residues. CDR1 and CDR2 (germline): SGHVS, FQNEAQ. The V and J ends lost 2 bases and 2 bases, in that order; junction bases with no gene match: 7. CDR3 residues: CASSLRPQGGNYGYTF. The CDR3 bases are TGTGCCAGCAGCTTACGGCCACAGGGGGGCAACTATGGCTACACCTTC.

The J gene is TRBJ1-1, the V gene TRBV18; 7 bases are a match to TRBD1. V dropped 2 bases and J dropped 1; count of bases not matched to a gene: 10. The CDR3 covers 17 residues. The germline V gene has CDR1 KGHSH and CDR2 LQKENI. The CDR3 loop is CASSPGDSNNRNTEAFF. DNA for the CDR3: TGTGCCAGCTCACCAGGGGACAGTAATAACCGGAACACTGAAGCTTTCTTT.

This chain links TRBV5-4 with TRBJ1-1, with a weak D call TRBD1 (5 bases). This CDR3 is 13 amino acids long. Per germline, CDR1 SGHNT and CDR2 YYREEE (reference sequence). Trimming took off 1 base at V and 3 bases at J, with 7 bases between the two ends. The CDR3 loop reads CASSLWGDTEAFF. CDR3 coding DNA: TGTGCCAGCAGCTTGTGGGGGGACACTGAAGCTTTCTTT.

This clone was seen only once. The V call is TRBV29-1, the J call TRBJ2-5; perhaps TRBD2 as D (6 bases). Trimming took off 6 bases at V and 5 bases at J, with 16 bases between the two ends. The CDR3 is 13 residues long. In germline, CDR1 is SQVTM, CDR2 ANQGSEA. CDR3 nucleotides: TGCAGCGTGAAGGGGCGGGCGGGGGAGACCCAGTACTTC. Its protein product is CSVKGRAGETQYF.

On this clone: This specimen includes other DNA sequences encoding the same CDR3. The V call is TRBV9, the J call TRBJ1-1, with 9 bases that match TRBD1. Looked up from germline, CDR1 is SGDLS and CDR2 is YYNGEE. The CDR3 runs 14 residues. Trimming at V came to 4 bases and at J to 3 bases, leaving 4 bases not matched to a gene. The CDR3 DNA is TGTGCCAGCAGCCCCCGGACAGGGGACACTGAAGCTTTCTTT. Translation gives CASSPRTGDTEAFF. The variable domain in full, with the rest retrieved from reference TRBV9 and TRBJ1-1, is DSGVTQTPKHLITATGQRVTLRCSPRSGDLSVYWYQQSLDQGLQFLIQYYNGEERAKGNILERFSAQQFPDLHSELNLSSLELGDSALYFCASSPRTGDTEAFFGQGTRLTVV.

This rearrangement joins TRBV14 to TRBJ1-1, with 7 positions matching TRBD1. The CDR3 runs to 13 residues. CDR1 SGHDN and CDR2 FVKESK come from the germline V gene. Trimming cost V 1 base and J 8 bases; bases outside gene matches: 4. The CDR3 sequence is CASSQGQGFEAFF. The CDR3 DNA is TGTGCCAGCAGCCAAGGACAGGGCTTCGAAGCTTTCTTT.

This clone occurred once. The rearrangement uses TRBV19 and TRBJ2-2; 12 bases are a match to TRBD2. V was clipped by 10 bases and J by 6 bases; unmatched bases: 12. The germline gives CDR1 LNHDA, CDR2 SQIVND (reference sequence). The CDR3 runs 16 residues. The CDR3, as DNA: TGTGCCATTTCGACTAGCGGGGGCCTCCCTGCCGGGGAGCTGTTTTTT. Residues: CAISTSGGLPAGELFF. The full variable domain, in which reference TRBV19 and TRBJ2-2 provide the parts outside the CDR3, is DGGITQSPKYLFRKEGQNVTLSCEQNLNHDAMYWYRQDPGQGLRLIYYSQIVNDFQKGDIAEGYSVSREKKESFPLTVTSAQKNPTAFYLCAISTSGGLPAGELFFGEGSRLTVL.